A selection of T cell receptor beta chains follows, all from one sample in a study of T cells after yellow fever vaccination. TCRdb fed the 5' RACE reads into MiXCR, producing one record per CDR3 protein. The table records about 320,000 distinct CDR3 sequences, approximately 4% of them present only once. The material sequenced was PBMCs, taken 15 days after the yellow fever booster vaccination. Receptor source: a man aged 18-30 years who received the YFV17D yellow fever vaccine. Each CDR3 is given with its conserved first and last residue. The order of the fields is CDR3 DNA, CDR3 protein, D gene, clone size, J gene, V gene, CDR3 length. A D gene is named only where the DNA matches it firmly. A clone size is listed for some rows: how often the clone was seen (once, few, many), or a class if it is expanded.

CDR3 DNA: TGTGCCAGCAGCCCCCCCCTGGGGAGGAGCCCTAAAGAGACCCAGTACTTC
CDR3 protein: CASSPPLGRSPKETQYF
D gene: -
clone size: many
J gene: TRBJ2-5
V gene: TRBV7-2
CDR3 length: 17

CDR3 DNA: TGTGCCAGCAGCCCACAGGGGGCCGAGCAGTACTTC
CDR3 protein: CASSPQGAEQYF
D gene: TRBD1
clone size: many
J gene: TRBJ2-7
V gene: TRBV3-1
CDR3 length: 12

CDR3 DNA: TGTGCCAGCAGTTCGGGATTCAATCAGCCCCAGCATTTT
CDR3 protein: CASSSGFNQPQHF
D gene: -
clone size: many
J gene: TRBJ1-5
V gene: TRBV25-1
CDR3 length: 13

CDR3 DNA: TGTGCCACCAGTGATTTAAGGATCCGACGACGAAGTAGCAATCAGCCCCAGCATTTT
CDR3 protein: CATSDLRIRRRSSNQPQHF
D gene: -
clone size: -
J gene: TRBJ1-5
V gene: TRBV24-1
CDR3 length: 19

CDR3 DNA: TGTGCCAGCAGCGAAAAAGGAAGAAGGACAGGCGAAATGAACACTGAAGCTTTCTTT
CDR3 protein: CASSEKGRRTGEMNTEAFF
D gene: TRBD1
clone size: few
J gene: TRBJ1-1
V gene: TRBV25-1
CDR3 length: 19

CDR3 DNA: TGCAGTGCTAGGGTGCAGACTAGCACAGATACGCAGTATTTT
CDR3 protein: CSARVQTSTDTQYF
D gene: -
clone size: many
J gene: TRBJ2-3
V gene: TRBV20-1
CDR3 length: 14

CDR3 DNA: TGTGCCAGCAGCCTCGACGCCGGGACCCCGAAGGATACGCAGTATTTT
CDR3 protein: CASSLDAGTPKDTQYF
D gene: -
clone size: few
J gene: TRBJ2-3
V gene: TRBV7-9
CDR3 length: 16

CDR3 DNA: TGCAGTGCTAGTTCGACCCCTGGAAACACCATATATTTT
CDR3 protein: CSASSTPGNTIYF
D gene: -
clone size: many
J gene: TRBJ1-3
V gene: TRBV20-1
CDR3 length: 13

CDR3 DNA: TGTGCCAGCAGCCGACAGGGGTTTGGCTACACCTTC
CDR3 protein: CASSRQGFGYTF
D gene: TRBD1
clone size: -
J gene: TRBJ1-2
V gene: TRBV14
CDR3 length: 12

CDR3 DNA: TGTGCCAGCAGCTTGGTGGATTCAGTTGACTATGGCTACACCTTC
CDR3 protein: CASSLVDSVDYGYTF
D gene: -
clone size: many
J gene: TRBJ1-2
V gene: TRBV5-5
CDR3 length: 15

CDR3 DNA: TGTGCTAGCAGCCCAAACGGGGTAGCGGGGGGATCACGGGAGACCCAGTACTTC
CDR3 protein: CASSPNGVAGGSRETQYF
D gene: TRBD2
clone size: few
J gene: TRBJ2-5
V gene: TRBV4-2
CDR3 length: 18

CDR3 DNA: TGCAGTGCTAGAGTTGTAGCGGGGGGGCCTCACATTGCAGAGACCCAGTACTTC
CDR3 protein: CSARVVAGGPHIAETQYF
D gene: TRBD2
clone size: many
J gene: TRBJ2-5
V gene: TRBV20-1
CDR3 length: 18

CDR3 DNA: TGCGCCAGCAGCCAAGAGCTCATGCAAGAGACCCAGTACTTC
CDR3 protein: CASSQELMQETQYF
D gene: -
clone size: many
J gene: TRBJ2-5
V gene: TRBV4-3
CDR3 length: 14

CDR3 DNA: TGTGCCAGCAGCTTAGGTTCGGGACTAGCGAGAGAGCAGTACTTC
CDR3 protein: CASSLGSGLAREQYF
D gene: TRBD2
clone size: many
J gene: TRBJ2-7
V gene: TRBV7-6
CDR3 length: 15

CDR3 DNA: TGTGCCAGCGGACATACAGGGGAAGACTATGGCTACACCTTC
CDR3 protein: CASGHTGEDYGYTF
D gene: TRBD1
clone size: -
J gene: TRBJ1-2
V gene: TRBV11-2
CDR3 length: 14

CDR3 DNA: TGTGCCAGCAGTCGGACACAGGGGACAGGCAATCAGCCCCAGCATTTT
CDR3 protein: CASSRTQGTGNQPQHF
D gene: TRBD1
clone size: -
J gene: TRBJ1-5
V gene: TRBV6-2/TRBV6-3
CDR3 length: 16

CDR3 DNA: TGTGCCAGCAGCTCCGGCGATTGGGACATGGATTCACCCCTCCACTTT
CDR3 protein: CASSSGDWDMDSPLHF
D gene: -
clone size: many
J gene: TRBJ1-6
V gene: TRBV5-6
CDR3 length: 16

CDR3 DNA: TGTGCCAGCAGCTTAGGAGGGAAACTGGGGAGGAACACTGAAGCTTTCTTT
CDR3 protein: CASSLGGKLGRNTEAFF
D gene: -
clone size: -
J gene: TRBJ1-1
V gene: TRBV7-2
CDR3 length: 17

CDR3 DNA: TGTGCCAGCATCTTCGAGGGGGCGGCTGAAGCTTTCTTT
CDR3 protein: CASIFEGAAEAFF
D gene: TRBD1
clone size: few
J gene: TRBJ1-1
V gene: TRBV12-3/TRBV12-4
CDR3 length: 13

CDR3 DNA: TGTGCCAGCAGCCCCACCTGGACAGGAGGCACAGATACGCAGTATTTT
CDR3 protein: CASSPTWTGGTDTQYF
D gene: TRBD1
clone size: many
J gene: TRBJ2-3
V gene: TRBV7-2
CDR3 length: 16

CDR3 DNA: TGTGCCAGCAGCTTAGCGGGGGGGCAAGTCAATGAGCAGTTCTTC
CDR3 protein: CASSLAGGQVNEQFF
D gene: -
clone size: many
J gene: TRBJ2-1
V gene: TRBV7-6
CDR3 length: 15

CDR3 DNA: TGTGCCAGCAGTCCAGCGGTCCACGAGCAGTACTTC
CDR3 protein: CASSPAVHEQYF
D gene: -
clone size: few
J gene: TRBJ2-7
V gene: TRBV12-3/TRBV12-4
CDR3 length: 12

CDR3 DNA: TGCGCCAGCAAGATAGCGGGGCACACCGGGGAGCTGTTTTTT
CDR3 protein: CASKIAGHTGELFF
D gene: TRBD2
clone size: many
J gene: TRBJ2-2
V gene: TRBV4-3
CDR3 length: 14

CDR3 DNA: TGTGCCAGCAGCTTACGCGCAACGAACACCGGGGAGCTGTTTTTT
CDR3 protein: CASSLRATNTGELFF
D gene: -
clone size: many
J gene: TRBJ2-2
V gene: TRBV7-8
CDR3 length: 15

CDR3 DNA: TGCAGTGCTAGAGATCGGGACAGGGGGTTCCTTTTTCAAGAGACCCAGTACTTC
CDR3 protein: CSARDRDRGFLFQETQYF
D gene: TRBD1
clone size: -
J gene: TRBJ2-5
V gene: TRBV20-1
CDR3 length: 18

CDR3 DNA: TGTGCCAGCTCACCCAAACCACCGGCCCTCCACTTT
CDR3 protein: CASSPKPPALHF
D gene: -
clone size: few
J gene: TRBJ1-6
V gene: TRBV18
CDR3 length: 12

CDR3 DNA: TGCAGCGTTGGATGGGGGGGGAATCAGCCCCAGCATTTT
CDR3 protein: CSVGWGGNQPQHF
D gene: -
clone size: few
J gene: TRBJ1-5
V gene: TRBV29-1
CDR3 length: 13

CDR3 DNA: TGTGCCAGCAGCCCCTACGAGCGGGGCCACACAGATACGCAGTATTTT
CDR3 protein: CASSPYERGHTDTQYF
D gene: TRBD2
clone size: -
J gene: TRBJ2-3
V gene: TRBV9
CDR3 length: 16

CDR3 DNA: TGTGCCAGCTCACCAGGCGAAACAGGGTTGATTGAGCAGTACTTC
CDR3 protein: CASSPGETGLIEQYF
D gene: -
clone size: few
J gene: TRBJ2-7
V gene: TRBV18
CDR3 length: 15

CDR3 DNA: TGTGCCAGCCGGGGCGATTCGAACACTGAAGCTTTCTTT
CDR3 protein: CASRGDSNTEAFF
D gene: -
clone size: few
J gene: TRBJ1-1
V gene: TRBV18
CDR3 length: 13

CDR3 DNA: TGTGCCAGCAGCGTATACAGAGACTCTGGAAACACCATATATTTT
CDR3 protein: CASSVYRDSGNTIYF
D gene: -
clone size: -
J gene: TRBJ1-3
V gene: TRBV9
CDR3 length: 15

CDR3 DNA: TGTGCCACCAGTGATTGGGGGTTCCAGGGATCCTACAATGAGCAGTTCTTC
CDR3 protein: CATSDWGFQGSYNEQFF
D gene: -
clone size: -
J gene: TRBJ2-1
V gene: TRBV24-1
CDR3 length: 17

CDR3 DNA: TGTGCCAGCGGACGTAACCCCAATGAGCAGTTCTTC
CDR3 protein: CASGRNPNEQFF
D gene: -
clone size: few
J gene: TRBJ2-1
V gene: TRBV7-3
CDR3 length: 12

CDR3 DNA: TGCGCCAGCAGCCAGGTACTAGCGGGGGTCACAGATACGCAGTATTTT
CDR3 protein: CASSQVLAGVTDTQYF
D gene: TRBD2
clone size: -
J gene: TRBJ2-3
V gene: TRBV4-1
CDR3 length: 16

CDR3 DNA: TGTGCCAGCAAACGGTCGGTGGGGGCTGCCGGGGAGCTGTTTTTT
CDR3 protein: CASKRSVGAAGELFF
D gene: -
clone size: -
J gene: TRBJ2-2
V gene: TRBV6-5
CDR3 length: 15

CDR3 DNA: TGTGCCAGCAGCGCAGGAGCTAGAGGGTCAGATACGCAGTATTTT
CDR3 protein: CASSAGARGSDTQYF
D gene: -
clone size: many
J gene: TRBJ2-3
V gene: TRBV9
CDR3 length: 15

CDR3 DNA: TGCAGTGCTAGGGGCCGGCCAGGGCACGGAAACACCATATATTTT
CDR3 protein: CSARGRPGHGNTIYF
D gene: -
clone size: -
J gene: TRBJ1-3
V gene: TRBV20-1
CDR3 length: 15

CDR3 DNA: TGTGCCAGCAGCGTTGCGACCAATCAGCCAGATACGCAGTATTTT
CDR3 protein: CASSVATNQPDTQYF
D gene: -
clone size: few
J gene: TRBJ2-3
V gene: TRBV9
CDR3 length: 15

CDR3 DNA: TGTGCCAGCAGTGAATCACGCCTAGCAATACCCGGGGAGCTGTTTTTT
CDR3 protein: CASSESRLAIPGELFF
D gene: -
clone size: many
J gene: TRBJ2-2
V gene: TRBV25-1
CDR3 length: 16

CDR3 DNA: TGTGCCAGCAGCACTAGCGGGGGGGGCTACAATGAGCAGTTCTTC
CDR3 protein: CASSTSGGGYNEQFF
D gene: TRBD2
clone size: many
J gene: TRBJ2-1
V gene: TRBV7-2
CDR3 length: 15

CDR3 DNA: TGTGCCAGCAGCCAAGACGGTTATCAGCCCCAGCATTTT
CDR3 protein: CASSQDGYQPQHF
D gene: -
clone size: few
J gene: TRBJ1-5
V gene: TRBV4-2
CDR3 length: 13

CDR3 DNA: TGTGCCAGCAGTTACCCGGGGGCAGGCACTGAAGCTTTCTTT
CDR3 protein: CASSYPGAGTEAFF
D gene: -
clone size: many
J gene: TRBJ1-1
V gene: TRBV6-6
CDR3 length: 14

CDR3 DNA: TGTGCCAGCAGCTTACGGACTCCCGGAGATACGCAGTATTTT
CDR3 protein: CASSLRTPGDTQYF
D gene: -
clone size: -
J gene: TRBJ2-3
V gene: TRBV5-4
CDR3 length: 14

CDR3 DNA: TGCAGCGTCCCCAGCGGGAATGAGCAGTTCTTC
CDR3 protein: CSVPSGNEQFF
D gene: -
clone size: -
J gene: TRBJ2-1
V gene: TRBV29-1
CDR3 length: 11

CDR3 DNA: TGCAGTGCTCGGGCGGGGTCCTACAATGAGCAGTTCTTC
CDR3 protein: CSARAGSYNEQFF
D gene: -
clone size: many
J gene: TRBJ2-1
V gene: TRBV20-1
CDR3 length: 13

CDR3 DNA: TGTGCCAGCAGCCGGACAGGGGTTAATGAGCAGTTCTTC
CDR3 protein: CASSRTGVNEQFF
D gene: TRBD1
clone size: few
J gene: TRBJ2-1
V gene: TRBV5-8
CDR3 length: 13

CDR3 DNA: TGTGCCAGCAGCACCGGACCAGAGGCAGGCACCTTC
CDR3 protein: CASSTGPEAGTF
D gene: -
clone size: few
J gene: TRBJ1-2
V gene: TRBV7-8
CDR3 length: 12

CDR3 DNA: TGTGCCAGCAGTACCGGGGGGGCCGGGGTAGATACGCAGTATTTT
CDR3 protein: CASSTGGAGVDTQYF
D gene: TRBD2
clone size: many
J gene: TRBJ2-3
V gene: TRBV6-6
CDR3 length: 15

CDR3 DNA: TGCGCCAGCAGCCCCGGGACAGCAACAGATACGCAGTATTTT
CDR3 protein: CASSPGTATDTQYF
D gene: TRBD1
clone size: many
J gene: TRBJ2-3
V gene: TRBV5-1
CDR3 length: 14

CDR3 DNA: TGCGCCAGCAGCCCCGGGACGGCGTACGAGCAGTACTTC
CDR3 protein: CASSPGTAYEQYF
D gene: -
clone size: many
J gene: TRBJ2-7
V gene: TRBV5-1
CDR3 length: 13